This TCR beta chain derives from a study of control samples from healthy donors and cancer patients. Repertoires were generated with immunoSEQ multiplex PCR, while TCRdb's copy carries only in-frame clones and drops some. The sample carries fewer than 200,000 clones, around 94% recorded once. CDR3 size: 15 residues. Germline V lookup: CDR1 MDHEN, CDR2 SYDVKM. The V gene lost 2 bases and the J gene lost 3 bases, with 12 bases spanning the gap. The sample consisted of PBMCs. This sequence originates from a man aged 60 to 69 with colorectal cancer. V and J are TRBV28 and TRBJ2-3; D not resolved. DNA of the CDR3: TGTGCCAGCAGTTTAGGGTTCGGGCTAACAGATACGCAGTATTTT. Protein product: CASSLGFGLTDTQYF.